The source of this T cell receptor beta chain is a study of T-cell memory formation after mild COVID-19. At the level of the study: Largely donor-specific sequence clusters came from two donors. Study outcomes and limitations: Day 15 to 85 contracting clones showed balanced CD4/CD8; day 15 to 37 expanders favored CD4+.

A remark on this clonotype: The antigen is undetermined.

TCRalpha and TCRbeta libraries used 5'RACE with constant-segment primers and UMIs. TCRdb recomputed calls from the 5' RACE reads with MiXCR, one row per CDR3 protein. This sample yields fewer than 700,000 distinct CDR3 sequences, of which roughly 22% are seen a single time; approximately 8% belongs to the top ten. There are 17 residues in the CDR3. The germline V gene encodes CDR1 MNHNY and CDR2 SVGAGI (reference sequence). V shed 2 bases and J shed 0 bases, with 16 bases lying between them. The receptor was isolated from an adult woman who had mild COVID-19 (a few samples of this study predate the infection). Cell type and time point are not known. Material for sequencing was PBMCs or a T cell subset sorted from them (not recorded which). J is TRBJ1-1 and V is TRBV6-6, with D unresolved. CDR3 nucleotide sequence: TGTGCCAGCAGTTACGCGACACAGCCTCTCTTGAACACTGAAGCTTTCTTT. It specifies CASSYATQPLLNTEAFF.